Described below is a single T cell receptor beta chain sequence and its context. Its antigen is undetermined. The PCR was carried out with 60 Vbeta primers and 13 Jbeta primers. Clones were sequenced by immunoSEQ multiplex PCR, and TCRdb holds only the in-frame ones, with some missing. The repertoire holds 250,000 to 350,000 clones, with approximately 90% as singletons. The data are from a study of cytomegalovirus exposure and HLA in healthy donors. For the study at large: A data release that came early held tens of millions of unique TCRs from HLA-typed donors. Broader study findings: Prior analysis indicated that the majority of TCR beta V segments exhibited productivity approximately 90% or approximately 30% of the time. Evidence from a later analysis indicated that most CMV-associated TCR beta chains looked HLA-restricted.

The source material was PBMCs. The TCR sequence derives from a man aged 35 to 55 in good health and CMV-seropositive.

In DNA form, the CDR3 reads TGTGCCAGCAGCGGTAGCGGGAGGGCCCCCTACGAGCAGTACTTC. Amino acids: CASSGSGRAPYEQYF. V gene TRBV6-1 combines with J gene TRBJ2-7; 11 nucleotides align to TRBD2. In germline, CDR1 is MNHNS, CDR2 SASEGT. Losses at the gene ends were 6 bases for V and 2 bases for J; bases not matched to a gene: 6. The CDR3 extends over 15 amino acids.